This TCR beta chain originates from a study of neurological immune-mediated disorders. A 10-nucleotide random UMI tagged transcripts in template-switch 5'RACE cDNA synthesis. Each CDR3 protein gets one entry after TCRdb re-called the 5' RACE reads with MiXCR. The sample holds about 21,000 distinct CDR3 sequences, around 16% seen once. V dropped 6 bases and J dropped 4 bases, with 16 bases sitting between them. CDR1 and CDR2 (germline): DFQATT, SNEGSKA (reference sequence). This CDR3 contains 13 residues. Unsorted libraries were prepared from 2 million PBMCs held at -80 C. This clonotype was seen repeatedly, ten times or more. The target antigen is unknown. Findings and limits, study-wide: In HTLV-1-associated myelopathy, TCR clonal expansion was greatest, whereas multiple sclerosis had the least, falling below healthy controls. Private repertoires in all groups were suggested by the absence of shared CDR3 amino acid sequences among expanded clones across subjects.

The receptor's source is a female donor with HTLV-1-associated myelopathy (HAM/TSP). Source material: PBMCs. The V call is TRBV20-1, the J call TRBJ2-7, with a possible D match to TRBD2 (5 bases). The CDR3 spells CSAVGGGLYEQYF. Written as DNA, the CDR3 is TGCAGTGCGGTAGGCGGAGGACTGTACGAGCAGTACTTC.